The rows below give T cell receptor beta chains drawn from one sample of a study of T cells in narcolepsy. Repertoires were generated with immunoSEQ multiplex PCR, while TCRdb's copy carries only in-frame clones and drops some. The sample lists about 40,000 clones; about 91% were seen once. Sequenced sample: CD45RA- memory CD4+ T cells from PBMCs. The origin of the receptors is a human donor with narcolepsy. Each CDR3 is given with its conserved first and last residue. The D gene is left open where the match is weak. Clone sizes are given selectively: once, few, many, or a class where the clone is expanded.

CDR3nt: TGTGCCAGTAGTATGGACAGGGGGCAGGATACGCAGTATTTT; CDR3aa: CASSMDRGQDTQYF; v_gene: TRBV19; j_gene: TRBJ2-3; d_gene: TRBD1; abundance: few
CDR3nt: TGCGCCAGCAGCTTGGTCACCGCGAGGGATGGCTACACCTTC; CDR3aa: CASSLVTARDGYTF; v_gene: TRBV5-1; j_gene: TRBJ1-2; d_gene: NA; abundance: once
CDR3nt: TGTGCTAGCAGTACCCGGGGGCCCGGGGAGCTGTTTTTT; CDR3aa: CASSTRGPGELFF; v_gene: TRBV7-7; j_gene: TRBJ2-2; d_gene: NA; abundance: NA
CDR3nt: TGCGCCAGCAGCGCTCAAAGGGATACGCAGTATTTT; CDR3aa: CASSAQRDTQYF; v_gene: TRBV5-1; j_gene: TRBJ2-3; d_gene: NA; abundance: NA
CDR3nt: TGTGCCAGCAGCCTCTTGGCGAACACCGGGGAGCTGTTTTTT; CDR3aa: CASSLLANTGELFF; v_gene: TRBV7-2; j_gene: TRBJ2-2; d_gene: NA; abundance: NA
CDR3nt: TGCAGCGCCGGAGACGCGACACGGAATGAGCAGTTCTTC; CDR3aa: CSAGDATRNEQFF; v_gene: TRBV29-1; j_gene: TRBJ2-1; d_gene: NA; abundance: few
CDR3nt: TGTGAGAGGCAAGCAGAAACTGAAGCTTTCTTT; CDR3aa: CERQAETEAFF; v_gene: TRBV7-8; j_gene: TRBJ1-1; d_gene: NA; abundance: NA
CDR3nt: TGTGCCAGCAGTTTATCTACAGGGTTCCATCAGCCCCAGCATTTT; CDR3aa: CASSLSTGFHQPQHF; v_gene: TRBV27; j_gene: TRBJ1-5; d_gene: NA; abundance: NA
CDR3nt: TGTGCCACCTCGAGCTCCTACGAGCAGTACTTC; CDR3aa: CATSSSYEQYF; v_gene: TRBV6-4; j_gene: TRBJ2-7; d_gene: NA; abundance: few
CDR3nt: TGTGCCAGCAGCGTAGACAGCCTGAACACCGGGGAGCTGTTTTTT; CDR3aa: CASSVDSLNTGELFF; v_gene: TRBV9; j_gene: TRBJ2-2; d_gene: NA; abundance: once
CDR3nt: TGTGCCAGCAGCCTCCTCCCAGGGGGGACTAGCGGCACAGATACGCAGTATTTT; CDR3aa: CASSLLPGGTSGTDTQYF; v_gene: TRBV9; j_gene: TRBJ2-3; d_gene: TRBD2; abundance: few
CDR3nt: TGTGCCAGCTCGCGGAGCTCTGGAAACACCATATATTTT; CDR3aa: CASSRSSGNTIYF; v_gene: TRBV27; j_gene: TRBJ1-3; d_gene: NA; abundance: NA
CDR3nt: TGTGCCAGCAGCCAAATGACCCCCCTAGCGAACTACAATGAGCAGTTCTTC; CDR3aa: CASSQMTPLANYNEQFF; v_gene: TRBV14; j_gene: TRBJ2-1; d_gene: NA; abundance: NA
CDR3nt: TGTGCCAGCAGTTCCTATCGGGAGGGCTACACCTTC; CDR3aa: CASSSYREGYTF; v_gene: TRBV6-1; j_gene: TRBJ1-2; d_gene: NA; abundance: NA
CDR3nt: TGTGCCAGCACCAGACTAGCGGGACTCGGGAAAGATACGCAGTATTTT; CDR3aa: CASTRLAGLGKDTQYF; v_gene: TRBV21-1; j_gene: TRBJ2-3; d_gene: NA; abundance: NA
CDR3nt: TGTGCTAGCACTGGATGGGGGTATAATGAAAAACTGTTTTTT; CDR3aa: CASTGWGYNEKLFF; v_gene: TRBV12-5; j_gene: TRBJ1-4; d_gene: NA; abundance: NA
CDR3nt: TGTGCCAGCAGCTTAAGCGTCCACCGGACAGGGATTTTAGGCTACACCTTC; CDR3aa: CASSLSVHRTGILGYTF; v_gene: TRBV7-2; j_gene: TRBJ1-2; d_gene: TRBD1; abundance: NA
CDR3nt: TGCGCCAGCAGCCACCCGGGCCGAGGGTACGAGCAGTACTTC; CDR3aa: CASSHPGRGYEQYF; v_gene: TRBV4-1; j_gene: TRBJ2-7; d_gene: NA; abundance: NA
CDR3nt: TGTGCCAGCAGTTACTCCGACGCGGATACGCAGTATTTT; CDR3aa: CASSYSDADTQYF; v_gene: TRBV6-5; j_gene: TRBJ2-3; d_gene: NA; abundance: NA
CDR3nt: TGTGCCAGCACCCATTCCATTTTCACAGATACGCAGTATTTT; CDR3aa: CASTHSIFTDTQYF; v_gene: TRBV5-4; j_gene: TRBJ2-3; d_gene: NA; abundance: NA
CDR3nt: TGTGCCAGCAGCTTGAGAAGGGGCGACAATGAGCAGTTCTTC; CDR3aa: CASSLRRGDNEQFF; v_gene: TRBV7-3; j_gene: TRBJ2-1; d_gene: NA; abundance: NA
CDR3nt: TGTGCCAGCAGTTTAGGGCAAAACTATGGCTACACCTTC; CDR3aa: CASSLGQNYGYTF; v_gene: TRBV28; j_gene: TRBJ1-2; d_gene: NA; abundance: NA
CDR3nt: TGTGCCAGCAGCTTAAGACTAGCGGGGGGGAGCGCAGATACGCAGTATTTT; CDR3aa: CASSLRLAGGSADTQYF; v_gene: TRBV7-2; j_gene: TRBJ2-3; d_gene: TRBD2; abundance: NA
CDR3nt: TGTGCCAGCAGCCGACTAGCCCAAGAGACCCAGTACTTC; CDR3aa: CASSRLAQETQYF; v_gene: TRBV27; j_gene: TRBJ2-5; d_gene: TRBD2; abundance: NA
CDR3nt: TGCGCCAGCAGCCAAGTAGAAGACTCACCCCTCCACTTT; CDR3aa: CASSQVEDSPLHF; v_gene: TRBV4-1; j_gene: TRBJ1-6; d_gene: NA; abundance: NA
CDR3nt: TGTGCCTGGAGCACAACCGGGACGGGCAATCAGCCCCAGCATTTT; CDR3aa: CAWSTTGTGNQPQHF; v_gene: TRBV30; j_gene: TRBJ1-5; d_gene: NA; abundance: NA
CDR3nt: TGTGCCAGCAGCGTAATAAACACAGATACGCAGTATTTT; CDR3aa: CASSVINTDTQYF; v_gene: TRBV9; j_gene: TRBJ2-3; d_gene: NA; abundance: NA
CDR3nt: TGTGCCAGCAGTTTCGGCAGGAGACGGACCGTTGCCTACGAGCAGTACTTC; CDR3aa: CASSFGRRRTVAYEQYF; v_gene: TRBV21-1; j_gene: TRBJ2-7; d_gene: NA; abundance: NA
CDR3nt: TGCGCCAGCAGCTTGGACAGGGACGGCGAGACCCAGTACTTC; CDR3aa: CASSLDRDGETQYF; v_gene: TRBV5-1; j_gene: TRBJ2-5; d_gene: NA; abundance: few
CDR3nt: TGTGCCAGCAGCTTAGGCCGGCACTACAATGAGCAGTTCTTC; CDR3aa: CASSLGRHYNEQFF; v_gene: TRBV7-8; j_gene: TRBJ2-1; d_gene: NA; abundance: NA
CDR3nt: TGTGCCAGCAGCGAGACAGGGAGAATAGTTGGTGGCTACACCTTC; CDR3aa: CASSETGRIVGGYTF; v_gene: TRBV5-5; j_gene: TRBJ1-2; d_gene: TRBD1; abundance: NA